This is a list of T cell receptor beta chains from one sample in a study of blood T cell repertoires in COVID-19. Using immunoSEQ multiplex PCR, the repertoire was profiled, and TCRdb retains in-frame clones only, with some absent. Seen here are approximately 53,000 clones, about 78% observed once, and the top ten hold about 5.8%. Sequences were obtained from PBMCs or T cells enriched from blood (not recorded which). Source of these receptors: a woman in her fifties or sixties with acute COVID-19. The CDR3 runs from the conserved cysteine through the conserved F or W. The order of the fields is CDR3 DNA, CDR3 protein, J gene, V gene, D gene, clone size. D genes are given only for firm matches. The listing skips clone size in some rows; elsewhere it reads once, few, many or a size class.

cdr3_nt: TGTGCCAGCAGCCCGCCCAGGGGGAATGAGCAGTTCTTC; cdr3_aa: CASSPPRGNEQFF; j_call: TRBJ2-1; v_call: TRBV5-4; d_call: TRBD1; clone_size: NA
cdr3_nt: TGTGCCAGCACCTTCCAGGACAGGGCGGCCAACGTCCTGACTTTC; cdr3_aa: CASTFQDRAANVLTF; j_call: TRBJ2-6; v_call: TRBV27; d_call: TRBD1; clone_size: NA
cdr3_nt: TGTGCCAGCAGCCATACAGGGACCTTAAGACAATACGAGCAGTACTTC; cdr3_aa: CASSHTGTLRQYEQYF; j_call: TRBJ2-7; v_call: TRBV7-9; d_call: NA; clone_size: NA
cdr3_nt: TGTGCCAGCAGCTTGTTGTCAACGTGGACAGGGGACTATGGCTACACCTTC; cdr3_aa: CASSLLSTWTGDYGYTF; j_call: TRBJ1-2; v_call: TRBV5-8; d_call: TRBD1; clone_size: few
cdr3_nt: TGTGCCAGCAGTGAAGCTGGGCTTGGCAATCAGCCCCAGCATTTT; cdr3_aa: CASSEAGLGNQPQHF; j_call: TRBJ1-5; v_call: TRBV2; d_call: NA; clone_size: NA
cdr3_nt: TGTGCCAGCAGCCAAGCTGCTAGAGAGCAGTTCTTC; cdr3_aa: CASSQAAREQFF; j_call: TRBJ2-1; v_call: TRBV4-2; d_call: NA; clone_size: NA
cdr3_nt: TGTGCCAGCACTCAGGACAGAGACTACGAGCAGTACTTC; cdr3_aa: CASTQDRDYEQYF; j_call: TRBJ2-7; v_call: TRBV12-3/TRBV12-4; d_call: NA; clone_size: NA
cdr3_nt: TGTGCCACCAGTGACCCGGGACAGGAATACTATGGCTACACCTTC; cdr3_aa: CATSDPGQEYYGYTF; j_call: TRBJ1-2; v_call: TRBV24-1; d_call: TRBD1; clone_size: NA
cdr3_nt: TGTGCCAGCAACCCCCCGCTGGCGGCGAAAGAGACCCAGTACTTC; cdr3_aa: CASNPPLAAKETQYF; j_call: TRBJ2-5; v_call: TRBV7-9; d_call: NA; clone_size: NA
cdr3_nt: TGTGCCAGCAGCCGCGGACTAGCGGGGGGCCTTAGCACAGATACGCAGTATTTT; cdr3_aa: CASSRGLAGGLSTDTQYF; j_call: TRBJ2-3; v_call: TRBV7-9; d_call: TRBD2; clone_size: once
cdr3_nt: TGTGCCAGCAGTCCCGGAGACAGGGCCGGTGGAAACACCATATATTTT; cdr3_aa: CASSPGDRAGGNTIYF; j_call: TRBJ1-3; v_call: TRBV27; d_call: TRBD1; clone_size: NA
cdr3_nt: TGCGCCAGCAGCTTCTGGGGGGATGGCACTGAAGCTTTCTTT; cdr3_aa: CASSFWGDGTEAFF; j_call: TRBJ1-1; v_call: TRBV5-1; d_call: NA; clone_size: NA
cdr3_nt: TGTGCCAGCAGCTTATGGGGGGGTAGCTCCTACGAGCAGTACTTC; cdr3_aa: CASSLWGGSSYEQYF; j_call: TRBJ2-7; v_call: TRBV7-9; d_call: TRBD2; clone_size: few
cdr3_nt: TGTGCCAGCAGCCGGGGGGGGCCCTTCGCCAAAAACATTCAGTACTTC; cdr3_aa: CASSRGGPFAKNIQYF; j_call: TRBJ2-4; v_call: TRBV9; d_call: TRBD2; clone_size: NA
cdr3_nt: TGTGCCAGCTCAATGGCCGGGACAGGGAATTCACCCCTCCACTTT; cdr3_aa: CASSMAGTGNSPLHF; j_call: TRBJ1-6; v_call: TRBV18; d_call: TRBD1; clone_size: few
cdr3_nt: TGTGCCAGCACCGGTGGCGGGGGGAGCTCCTACAATGAGCAGTTCTTC; cdr3_aa: CASTGGGGSSYNEQFF; j_call: TRBJ2-1; v_call: TRBV7-8; d_call: TRBD2; clone_size: NA
cdr3_nt: TGTGCCAGCAGCTTGCCTCAGGGGGCTGGAAACACCATATATTTT; cdr3_aa: CASSLPQGAGNTIYF; j_call: TRBJ1-3; v_call: TRBV7-9; d_call: TRBD1; clone_size: NA